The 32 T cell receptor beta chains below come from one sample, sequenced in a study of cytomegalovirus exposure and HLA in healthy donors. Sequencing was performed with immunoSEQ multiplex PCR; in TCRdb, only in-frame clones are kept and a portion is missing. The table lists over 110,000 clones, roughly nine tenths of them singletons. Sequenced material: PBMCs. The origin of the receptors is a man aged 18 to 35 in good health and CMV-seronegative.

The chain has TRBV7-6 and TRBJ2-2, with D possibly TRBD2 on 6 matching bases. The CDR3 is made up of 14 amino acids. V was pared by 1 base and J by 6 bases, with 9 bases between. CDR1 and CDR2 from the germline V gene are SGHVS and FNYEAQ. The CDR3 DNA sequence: TGTGCCAGCAGCTTAGTCGGGGAGGCCGGGGAGCTGTTTTTT. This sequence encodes CASSLVGEAGELFF.

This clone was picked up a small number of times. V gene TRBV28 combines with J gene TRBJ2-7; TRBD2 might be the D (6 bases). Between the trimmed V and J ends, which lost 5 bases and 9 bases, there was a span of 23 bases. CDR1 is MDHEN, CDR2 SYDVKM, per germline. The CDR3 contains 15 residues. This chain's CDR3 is CASSIEARGWTLQYF. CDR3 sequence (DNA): TGTGCCAGCAGTATTGAGGCGCGGGGCTGGACCTTGCAGTACTTC. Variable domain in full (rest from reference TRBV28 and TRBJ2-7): DVKVTQSSRYLVKRTGEKVFLECVQDMDHENMFWYRQDPGLGLRLIYFSYDVKMKEKGDIPEGYSVSREKKERFSLILESASTNQTSMYLCASSIEARGWTLQYFGPGTRLTVT.

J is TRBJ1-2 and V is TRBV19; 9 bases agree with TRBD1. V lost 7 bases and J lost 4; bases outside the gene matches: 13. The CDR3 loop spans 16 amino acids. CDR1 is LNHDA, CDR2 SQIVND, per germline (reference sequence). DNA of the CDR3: TGTGCCAGTAAAGAGGGACAGGGAGCATACGGCTATGGCTACACCTTC. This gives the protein CASKEGQGAYGYGYTF.

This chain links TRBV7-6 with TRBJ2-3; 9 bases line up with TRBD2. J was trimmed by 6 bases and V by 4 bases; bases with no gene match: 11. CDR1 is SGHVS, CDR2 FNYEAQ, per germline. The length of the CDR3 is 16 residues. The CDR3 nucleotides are TGTGCCAGCAGCTCGGGACTAGCCCAGAGAGGGGATACGCAGTATTTT. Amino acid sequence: CASSSGLAQRGDTQYF.

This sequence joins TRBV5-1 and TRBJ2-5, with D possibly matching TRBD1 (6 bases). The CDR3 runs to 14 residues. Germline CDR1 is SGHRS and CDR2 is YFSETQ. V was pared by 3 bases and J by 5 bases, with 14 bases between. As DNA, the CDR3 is TGCGCCAGCAGCTATACAGGGTCAACGGAGACCCAGTACTTC. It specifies CASSYTGSTETQYF.

The CDR3 DNA follows: TGTTCATCCCGGGAGGGAAGGTACTACGAGCAGTACTTC. Translating gives CSSREGRYYEQYF. This sequence joins TRBV6-5 and TRBJ2-7, with 8 bases aligning to TRBD2. Germline assignment: CDR1 MNHEY and CDR2 SVGAGI. This CDR3 has 13 amino acids.

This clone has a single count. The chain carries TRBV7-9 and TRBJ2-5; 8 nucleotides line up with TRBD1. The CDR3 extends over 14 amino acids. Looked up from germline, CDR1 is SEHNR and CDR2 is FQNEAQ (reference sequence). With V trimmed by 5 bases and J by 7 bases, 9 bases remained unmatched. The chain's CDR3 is CASSTDREFGTQYF. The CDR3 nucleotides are TGTGCCAGCAGCACGGACAGGGAGTTTGGGACCCAGTACTTC.

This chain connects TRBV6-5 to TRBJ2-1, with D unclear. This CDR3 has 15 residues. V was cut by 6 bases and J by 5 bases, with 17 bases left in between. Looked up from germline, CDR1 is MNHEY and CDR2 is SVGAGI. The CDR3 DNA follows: TGTGCCAGCAGGAGACCCCTGGCACTACACAATGAGCAGTTCTTC. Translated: CASRRPLALHNEQFF.

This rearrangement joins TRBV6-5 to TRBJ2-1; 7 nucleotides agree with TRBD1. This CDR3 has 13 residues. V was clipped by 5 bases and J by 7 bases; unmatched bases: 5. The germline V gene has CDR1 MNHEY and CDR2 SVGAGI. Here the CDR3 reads CASSHLQGNEQFF. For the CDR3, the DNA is TGTGCCAGCAGTCACTTACAGGGGAATGAGCAGTTCTTC.

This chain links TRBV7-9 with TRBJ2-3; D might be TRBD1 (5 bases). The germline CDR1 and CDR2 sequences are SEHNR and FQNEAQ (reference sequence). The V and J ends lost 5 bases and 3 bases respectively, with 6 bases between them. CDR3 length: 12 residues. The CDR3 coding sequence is TGTGCCAGCAGCCCAGGGACAGATACGCAGTATTTT. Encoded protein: CASSPGTDTQYF.

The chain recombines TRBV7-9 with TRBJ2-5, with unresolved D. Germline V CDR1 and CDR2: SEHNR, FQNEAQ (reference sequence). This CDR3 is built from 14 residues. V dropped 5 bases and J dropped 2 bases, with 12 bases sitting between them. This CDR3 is CASSPPEQQETQYF. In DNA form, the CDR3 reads TGTGCCAGCAGCCCTCCGGAACAGCAAGAGACCCAGTACTTC. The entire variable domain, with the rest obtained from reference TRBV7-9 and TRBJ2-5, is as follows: DTGVSQNPRHKITKRGQNVTFRCDPISEHNRLYWYRQTLGQGPEFLTYFQNEAQLEKSRLLSDRFSAERPKGSFSTLEIQRTEQGDSAMYLCASSPPEQQETQYFGPGTRLLVL.

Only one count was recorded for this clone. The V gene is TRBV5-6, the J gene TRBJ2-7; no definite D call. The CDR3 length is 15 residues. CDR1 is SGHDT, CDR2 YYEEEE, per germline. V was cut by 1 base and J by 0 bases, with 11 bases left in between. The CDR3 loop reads CASSLNSPFSYEQYF. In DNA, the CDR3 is TGTGCCAGCAGCTTGAATAGTCCATTCTCCTACGAGCAGTACTTC.

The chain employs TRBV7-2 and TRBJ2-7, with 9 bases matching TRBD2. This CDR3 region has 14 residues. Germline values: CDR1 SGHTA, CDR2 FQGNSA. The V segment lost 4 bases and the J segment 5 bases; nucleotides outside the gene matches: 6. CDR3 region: CASSSQGLADEQYF. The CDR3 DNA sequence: TGTGCCAGCAGCTCGCAGGGACTAGCAGACGAGCAGTACTTC.

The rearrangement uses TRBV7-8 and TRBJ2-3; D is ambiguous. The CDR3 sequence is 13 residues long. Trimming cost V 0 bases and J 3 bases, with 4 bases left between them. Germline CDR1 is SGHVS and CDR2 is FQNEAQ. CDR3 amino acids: CASSLASTDTQYF. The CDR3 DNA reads TGTGCCAGCAGCTTAGCGTCGACAGATACGCAGTATTTT.

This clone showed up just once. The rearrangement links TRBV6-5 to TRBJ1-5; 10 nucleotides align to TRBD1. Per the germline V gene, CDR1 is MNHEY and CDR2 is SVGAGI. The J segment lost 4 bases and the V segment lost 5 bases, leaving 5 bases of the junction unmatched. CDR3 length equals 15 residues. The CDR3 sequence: CASSKGQGPNQPQHF. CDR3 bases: TGTGCCAGCAGTAAGGGACAGGGGCCAAATCAGCCCCAGCATTTT.

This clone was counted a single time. The CDR3 DNA reads TGTGCCAGCAGATGGACAGGGGGCATTTATGGAACGTCTGAAGCTTTCTTT. This sequence encodes CASRWTGGIYGTSEAFF. The chain recombines TRBV7-8 with TRBJ1-1; 11 positions match TRBD1. Per the germline V gene, CDR1 is SGHVS and CDR2 is FQNEAQ. The CDR3 totals 17 residues. V shed 6 bases, J shed 6 bases, and the junction held 15 bases outside the gene matches.

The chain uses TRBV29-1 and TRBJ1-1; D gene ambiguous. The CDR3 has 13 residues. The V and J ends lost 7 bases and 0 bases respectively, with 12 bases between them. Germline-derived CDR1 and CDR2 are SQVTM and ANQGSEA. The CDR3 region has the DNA TGCAGCGCTTCGCGAGGCCTGAACACTGAAGCTTTCTTT. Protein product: CSASRGLNTEAFF.

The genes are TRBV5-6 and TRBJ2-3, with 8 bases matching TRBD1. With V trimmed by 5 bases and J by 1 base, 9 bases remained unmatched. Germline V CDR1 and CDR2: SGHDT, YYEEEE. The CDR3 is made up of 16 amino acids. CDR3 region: CASRGWTGRGTDTQYF. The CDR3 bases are TGTGCCAGCAGGGGTTGGACAGGGCGCGGCACAGATACGCAGTATTTT. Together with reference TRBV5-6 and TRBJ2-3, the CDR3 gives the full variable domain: DAGVTQSPTHLIKTRGQQVTLRCSPKSGHDTVSWYQQALGQGPQFIFQYYEEEERQRGNFPDRFSGHQFPNYSSELNVNALLLGDSALYLCASRGWTGRGTDTQYFGPGTRLTVL.

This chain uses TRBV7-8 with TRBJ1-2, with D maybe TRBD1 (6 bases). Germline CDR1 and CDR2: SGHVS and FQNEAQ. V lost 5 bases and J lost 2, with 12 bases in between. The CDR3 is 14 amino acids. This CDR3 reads CASSIQGFNYGYTF. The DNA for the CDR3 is TGTGCCAGCAGCATACAGGGTTTCAACTATGGCTACACCTTC.

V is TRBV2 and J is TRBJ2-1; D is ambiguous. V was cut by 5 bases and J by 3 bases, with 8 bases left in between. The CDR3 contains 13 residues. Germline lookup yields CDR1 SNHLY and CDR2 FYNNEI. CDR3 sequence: CASSRPSYNEQFF. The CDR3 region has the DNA TGTGCCAGCAGTCGCCCTAGCTACAATGAGCAGTTCTTC.

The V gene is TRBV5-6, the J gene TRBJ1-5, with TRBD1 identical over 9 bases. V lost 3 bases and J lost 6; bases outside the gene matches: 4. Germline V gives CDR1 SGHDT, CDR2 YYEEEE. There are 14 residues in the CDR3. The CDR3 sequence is CASSYTGGIQPQHF. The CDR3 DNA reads TGTGCCAGCAGCTACACAGGGGGCATTCAGCCCCAGCATTTT.

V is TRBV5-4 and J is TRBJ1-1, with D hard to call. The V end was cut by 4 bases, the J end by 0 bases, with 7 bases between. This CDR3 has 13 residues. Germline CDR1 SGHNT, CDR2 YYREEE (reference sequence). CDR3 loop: CASSGTVNTEAFF. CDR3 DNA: TGTGCCAGCAGCGGAACAGTGAACACTGAAGCTTTCTTT.

In DNA form, the CDR3 reads TGTGCCAGCAGGCTTCTTGGACAGGGGTGGGAGACCCAGTACTTC. Translated: CASRLLGQGWETQYF. V and J are TRBV5-6 and TRBJ2-5; 9 nucleotides align to TRBD1. CDR3 length equals 15 residues. Germline V lookup: CDR1 SGHDT, CDR2 YYEEEE. Unmatched junction bases numbered 10, after V lost 5 bases and J lost 5 bases.

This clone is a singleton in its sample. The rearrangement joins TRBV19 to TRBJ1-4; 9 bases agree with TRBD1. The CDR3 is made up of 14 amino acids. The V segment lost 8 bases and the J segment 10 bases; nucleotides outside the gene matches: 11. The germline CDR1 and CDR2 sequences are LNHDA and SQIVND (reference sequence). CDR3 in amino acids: CASLQGQGSVKLFF. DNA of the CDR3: TGTGCCAGTCTCCAGGGACAGGGATCGGTAAAACTGTTTTTT.

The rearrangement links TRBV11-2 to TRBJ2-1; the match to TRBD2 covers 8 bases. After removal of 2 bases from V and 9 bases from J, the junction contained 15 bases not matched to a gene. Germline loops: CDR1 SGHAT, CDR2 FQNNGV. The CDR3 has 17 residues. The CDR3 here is CASSLISTRGGSGEQFF. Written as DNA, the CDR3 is TGTGCCAGCAGCTTAATTTCAACCCGCGGGGGGTCGGGTGAGCAGTTCTTC.

CDR3 nucleotides: TGTGCCGCGGGGGGGGCACTTGGCACTGAAGCTTTCTTT. Protein sequence: CAAGGALGTEAFF. The chain is built from TRBV28 and TRBJ1-1; possible D gene TRBD1, 6 bases. Looked up from germline, CDR1 is MDHEN and CDR2 is SYDVKM. Trimming stripped 11 bases from V and 4 bases from J, with 17 bases between. The CDR3 totals 13 residues.

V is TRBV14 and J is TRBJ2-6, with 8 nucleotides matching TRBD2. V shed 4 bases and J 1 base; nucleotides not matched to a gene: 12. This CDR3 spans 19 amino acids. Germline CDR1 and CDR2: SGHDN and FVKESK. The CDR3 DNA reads TGTGCCAGCAGCCCACACAGGCTGGGCGGGAGGTCTGGGGCCAACGTCCTGACTTTC. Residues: CASSPHRLGGRSGANVLTF.

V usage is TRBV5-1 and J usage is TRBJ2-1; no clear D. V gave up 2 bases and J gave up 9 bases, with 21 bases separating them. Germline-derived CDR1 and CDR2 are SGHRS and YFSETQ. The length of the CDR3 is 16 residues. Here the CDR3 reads CASSFPEPRLGGEQFF. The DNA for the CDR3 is TGCGCCAGCAGCTTTCCGGAACCCCGCCTTGGCGGTGAGCAGTTCTTC. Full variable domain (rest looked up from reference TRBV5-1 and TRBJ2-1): KAGVTQTPRYLIKTRGQQVTLSCSPISGHRSVSWYQQTPGQGLQFLFEYFSETQRNKGNFPGRFSGRQFSNSRSEMNVSTLELGDSALYLCASSFPEPRLGGEQFFGPGTRLTVL.

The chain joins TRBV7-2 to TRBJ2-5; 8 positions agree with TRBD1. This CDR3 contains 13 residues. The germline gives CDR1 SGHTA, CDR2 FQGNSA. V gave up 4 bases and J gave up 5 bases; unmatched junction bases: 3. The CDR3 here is CASSWTGFETQYF. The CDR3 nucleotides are TGTGCCAGCAGCTGGACAGGGTTTGAGACCCAGTACTTC.

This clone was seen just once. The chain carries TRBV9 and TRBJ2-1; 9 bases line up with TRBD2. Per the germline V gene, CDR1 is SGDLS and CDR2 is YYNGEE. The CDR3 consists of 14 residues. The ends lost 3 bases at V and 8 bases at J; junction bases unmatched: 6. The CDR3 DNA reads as TGTGCCAGCAGCGCGGGACTAGCTCGGGATGAGCAGTTCTTC. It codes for CASSAGLARDEQFF.

DNA for the CDR3: TGTGCCAGCAGTTTCGGACGGGCGAGGGACACCGGGGAGCTGTTTTTT. Protein: CASSFGRARDTGELFF. The chain is built from TRBV6-6 and TRBJ2-2, with D possibly matching TRBD2 (5 bases). This CDR3 region has 16 residues. Trimming left V 4 bases short and J 3 bases short, with 15 bases between. Germline CDR1 reads MNHNY; CDR2 reads SVGAGI (reference sequence).

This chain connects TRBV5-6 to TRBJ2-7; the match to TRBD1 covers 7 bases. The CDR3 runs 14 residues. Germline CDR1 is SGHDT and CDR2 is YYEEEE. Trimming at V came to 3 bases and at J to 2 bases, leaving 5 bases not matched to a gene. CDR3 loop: CASSSQGWPYEQYF. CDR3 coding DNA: TGTGCCAGCAGCTCACAGGGGTGGCCCTACGAGCAGTACTTC. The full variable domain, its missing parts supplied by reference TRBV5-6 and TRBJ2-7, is DAGVTQSPTHLIKTRGQQVTLRCSPKSGHDTVSWYQQALGQGPQFIFQYYEEEERQRGNFPDRFSGHQFPNYSSELNVNALLLGDSALYLCASSSQGWPYEQYFGPGTRLTVT.